The 29 T cell receptor beta chains below were found in one sample sequenced in a study of blood T cells in healthy people across ages. Sample-barcoded 5' priming and a J-beta primer mix drove a second PCR of about 6 to 12 cycles. MiXCR, applied by TCRdb to the 5' RACE reads, yields one record per CDR3 protein. The sample has about 1.5 million distinct CDR3 sequences; about 42% are singletons. The sample comprised blood. Source of these receptors: a woman younger than 35 in good health.

CDR3 nucleotides: TGCGCCAGCAGCCCGTTCCCGCCGCCGGATACCTATGGCTACACCTTC. Amino acid sequence: CASSPFPPPDTYGYTF. The gene calls are TRBV5-1 and TRBJ1-2, with unresolved D. The CDR3 has 16 residues. Germline CDR1 reads SGHRS; CDR2 reads YFSETQ. V was pared by 4 bases and J by 4 bases, with 20 bases between.

This clonotype came up a few times. J is TRBJ2-1 and V is TRBV5-1; no firm D call. The CDR3 is 14 amino acids. V was cut by 0 bases and J by 8 bases, with 12 bases left in between. Germline CDR1 SGHRS, CDR2 YFSETQ. Here the CDR3 reads CASSLDLPRDEQFF. The CDR3 nucleotides read TGCGCCAGCAGCTTGGATCTCCCTAGGGATGAGCAGTTCTTC.

The rearrangement joins TRBV2 to TRBJ1-4, with D possibly matching TRBD1 (5 bases). The CDR3 length is 14 residues. Germline loops: CDR1 SNHLY, CDR2 FYNNEI. V shed 7 bases and J shed 0 bases, with 9 bases lying between them. The CDR3 DNA is TGTGCCAGCACTCGACAGACAACTAATGAAAAACTGTTTTTT. Its protein is CASTRQTTNEKLFF.

The J gene is TRBJ2-1, the V gene TRBV20-1, with 7 bases identical to TRBD2. The junction had 4 bases not matched to a gene; V was cut back by 3 bases and J by 5 bases. The CDR3 loop spans 13 amino acids. CDR1 and CDR2 (germline): DFQATT, SNEGSKA (reference sequence). The CDR3 is CSARGTNHNEQFF. CDR3 bases: TGCAGTGCTAGGGGGACTAATCACAATGAGCAGTTCTTC.

The genes are TRBV6-2 or TRBV6-3 and TRBJ1-2; D is unresolved. The germline gives CDR1 MNHEY, CDR2 SVGEGT. Trimming shortened V by 6 bases and J by 2 bases, and 16 bases separated the two germline ends. This CDR3 region has 15 residues. CDR3 DNA: TGTGCCAGCAGCGGTGGGCCCGGGAAAAACTATGGCTACACCTTC. Amino acid sequence: CASSGGPGKNYGYTF.

V usage is TRBV7-9 and J usage is TRBJ1-1; D gene uncertain. Germline V CDR1 and CDR2: SEHNR, FQNEAQ (reference sequence). The CDR3 extends over 12 amino acids. Deletions cut 9 bases from V and 7 bases from J, with 15 bases between. The CDR3 DNA reads as TGTGCCAGTTCGAAGCTGGGGTTTGAAGCTTTCTTT. Protein sequence: CASSKLGFEAFF.

This chain links TRBV4-1 with TRBJ1-2; tentative D call: TRBD1 (5 bases). Germline loops: CDR1 MGHRA, CDR2 YSYEKL. This CDR3 is built from 14 residues. V was pared by 4 bases and J by 8 bases, with 17 bases between. The CDR3 sequence: CASSPTGGSQGYTF. The CDR3, as DNA: TGCGCCAGCAGCCCCACCGGGGGATCTCAGGGCTACACCTTC.

This clonotype appeared a few times. The chain joins TRBV27 to TRBJ1-1; 8 bases line up with TRBD1. Germline V gene sequence: CDR1 MNHEY, CDR2 SMNVEV (reference sequence). This CDR3 is built from 11 residues. V shed 6 bases and J 7 bases; nucleotides not matched to a gene: 1. CDR3 nucleotide sequence: TGTGCCAGCAGACAGGGGGGTGAAGCTTTCTTT. As protein: CASRQGGEAFF.

The J gene is TRBJ2-3, the V gene TRBV20-1; 11 bases are a match to TRBD2. The germline gives CDR1 DFQATT, CDR2 SNEGSKA (reference sequence). The CDR3 contains 15 residues. V dropped 5 bases and J dropped 3; count of bases not matched to a gene: 7. CDR3 sequence: CSALPSGRLTDTQYF. Written as DNA, the CDR3 is TGCAGTGCTCTTCCTAGCGGGAGGTTAACAGATACGCAGTATTTT.

The genes are TRBV9 and TRBJ1-1; 8 nucleotides agree with TRBD1. In germline, CDR1 is SGDLS, CDR2 YYNGEE. J was trimmed by 10 bases and V by 4 bases; bases with no gene match: 6. The CDR3 totals 12 residues. CDR3 sequence: CASSKDRDVAFF. The CDR3 DNA follows: TGTGCCAGCAGCAAGGACAGGGACGTAGCTTTCTTT. The full variable domain, completed using reference TRBV9 and TRBJ1-1, is DSGVTQTPKHLITATGQRVTLRCSPRSGDLSVYWYQQSLDQGLQFLIQYYNGEERAKGNILERFSAQQFPDLHSELNLSSLELGDSALYFCASSKDRDVAFFGQGTRLTVV.

The chain links TRBV11-2 to TRBJ1-2; possibly TRBD1 for D (6 bases). This CDR3 is built from 13 residues. Trimming left V 2 bases short and J 6 bases short, with 10 bases between. Germline V gene data show CDR1 as SGHAT and CDR2 as FQNNGV. Written as DNA, the CDR3 is TGTGCCAGCAGCTTAAAGGGGGACGATGGCTACACCTTC. Amino acid sequence: CASSLKGDDGYTF.

The rearrangement uses TRBV6-1 and TRBJ1-1; D call uncertain. V was trimmed by 7 bases and J by 4 bases, leaving 13 bases between them. This CDR3 contains 13 residues. CDR1 MNHNS and CDR2 SASEGT come from the germline V gene. CDR3 coding DNA: TGTGCCAGCACTCTAGGGATCCGCACTGAAGCTTTCTTT. It specifies CASTLGIRTEAFF.

The J gene is TRBJ2-7, the V gene TRBV9; D gene unclear. CDR1 is SGDLS, CDR2 YYNGEE, per germline. The CDR3 is 14 amino acids. V was shortened by 0 bases and J by 7 bases, with 14 bases between the two germline ends. The CDR3 DNA follows: TGTGCCAGCAGCGTAGGTCCCCAGAACAATGAGCAGTACTTC. Encoded protein: CASSVGPQNNEQYF.

This chain uses TRBV27 with TRBJ2-7; no clear D gene. Germline CDR1 MNHEY, CDR2 SMNVEV (reference sequence). The CDR3 spans 14 residues. V gave up 3 bases and J gave up 4 bases, with 13 bases separating them. The DNA for the CDR3 is TGTGCCAGCAGTTTCCGGGTCACCATTTACGAGCAGTACTTC. Translating it yields CASSFRVTIYEQYF.

The chain recombines TRBV7-2 with TRBJ1-5; unclear D gene. The CDR3 consists of 12 residues. Between the trimmed V and J ends, which lost 5 bases and 6 bases, there was a span of 8 bases. The germline CDR1 and CDR2 sequences are SGHTA and FQGNSA. CDR3 sequence (DNA): TGTGCCAGCAGCCGTGTGGGTCAGCCCCAGCATTTT. Residues: CASSRVGQPQHF.

This clonotype showed up just a few times. This chain connects TRBV6-5 to TRBJ2-7; 14 bases align to TRBD2. The DNA end favors TRBJ2-5, so the J call may be wrong. CDR1 is MNHEY and CDR2 is SVGAGI in the germline V gene. The CDR3 is made up of 15 amino acids. The CDR3 nucleotides are TGTGCCAGCCAAACGGGACTAGCGGGAGTCGGGACCCAGTACTTC. It is translated as CASQTGLAGVGTQYF.

This clonotype was detected only a few times. This chain uses TRBV7-2 with TRBJ1-4, with D perhaps TRBD1 (5 bases). Per germline, CDR1 SGHTA and CDR2 FQGNSA. The V end lost 5 bases, the J end lost 8 bases, and 18 bases lay between the germline ends. The length of the CDR3 is 15 residues. The CDR3 DNA follows: TGTGCCAGCAGCCGAGAGGGACGGCTAGGGGAAAAACTGTTTTTT. This gives the protein CASSREGRLGEKLFF.

This clonotype was detected a few times. The chain employs TRBV25-1 and TRBJ2-3; 9 bases are shared with TRBD2. Per the germline V gene, CDR1 is MGHDK and CDR2 is SYGVNS. V shed 8 bases, J shed 2 bases, and the junction held 17 bases outside the gene matches. The CDR3 is 18 residues long. The CDR3 region has the DNA TGTGCCAGCGCCCTGAGTCCAAGGGCTAGCGGGATCACAGATACGCAGTATTTT. Its protein product is CASALSPRASGITDTQYF.

CDR3 in DNA: TGCAGTGCTTCCCGGACTAGCGGGAGGGCCGGGGAGACCCAGTACTTC. Translated: CSASRTSGRAGETQYF. The chain employs TRBV20-1 and TRBJ2-5; 15 bases line up with TRBD2. V lost 5 bases to trimming and J lost 5 bases; unmatched junction nucleotides: 9. Germline V CDR1 and CDR2: DFQATT, SNEGSKA (reference sequence). The CDR3 has 16 amino acids.

This clonotype was counted only a few times. The V call is TRBV29-1, the J call TRBJ2-7; 9 bases align to TRBD2. The germline V gene has CDR1 SQVTM and CDR2 ANQGSEA. The CDR3 covers 18 residues. The junction had 21 bases not matched to a gene; V was cut back by 4 bases and J by 5 bases. Here the CDR3 DNA reads TGCAGCGTTGCCCCCGTCCTCAGCGGGGGGTCCGTGTCCAACGAGCAGTACTTC. Protein product: CSVAPVLSGGSVSNEQYF.

The gene calls are TRBV7-2 and TRBJ1-2; 8 positions agree with TRBD1. V was pared by 1 base and J by 5 bases, with 9 bases of the junction left unmatched. The CDR3 extends over 16 amino acids. CDR1 and CDR2 (germline): SGHTA, FQGNSA. Written as DNA, the CDR3 is TGTGCCAGCAGCTTAGGCAGGGGGCGGGGGGATTATGGCTACACCTTC. It encodes CASSLGRGRGDYGYTF. Variable domain in full (rest from reference TRBV7-2 and TRBJ1-2): GAGVSQSPSNKVTEKGKDVELRCDPISGHTALYWYRQSLGQGLEFLIYFQGNSAPDKSGLPSDRFSAERTGGSVSTLTIQRTQQEDSAVYLCASSLGRGRGDYGYTFGSGTRLTVV.

The genes are TRBV4-3 and TRBJ2-3; the D gene is possibly TRBD2 (7 bases). CDR1 is LGHNA and CDR2 is YSLEER in the germline V gene. The V end was cut by 4 bases, the J end by 1 base, with 15 bases between. The CDR3 spans 16 residues. The CDR3 DNA is TGCGCCAGCAGCCCCACCCGGGGGGCTGGCACAGATACGCAGTATTTT. This encodes CASSPTRGAGTDTQYF.

The CDR3 reads CASGQGWYEQYF. The DNA of the CDR3 is TGTGCCAGCGGACAGGGATGGTACGAGCAGTACTTC. The V call is TRBV27, the J call TRBJ2-7; TRBD1 matches 8 bases. The germline gives CDR1 MNHEY, CDR2 SMNVEV (reference sequence). This CDR3 has 12 amino acids. V shed 8 bases, J shed 4 bases, and the junction held 4 bases outside the gene matches.

This clonotype is a singleton in its sample. The chain couples TRBV29-1 to TRBJ2-1; no clear D gene. CDR1 SQVTM and CDR2 ANQGSEA come from the germline V gene. This CDR3 has 12 amino acids. V lost 7 bases and J lost 6, with 13 bases in between. CDR3 amino acids: CSGGRRPNEQFF. CDR3 in DNA: TGCAGCGGAGGACGGAGACCCAATGAGCAGTTCTTC.

The rearrangement links TRBV5-1 to TRBJ2-7; tentatively, D is TRBD2 (6 bases). Germline V gene data show CDR1 as SGHRS and CDR2 as YFSETQ. The CDR3 contains 14 residues. The V end lost 0 bases, the J end lost 4 bases, and 11 bases lay between the germline ends. As DNA, the CDR3 is TGCGCCAGCAGCTTGGAGGGTAGCGGTTACGAGCAGTACTTC. It encodes CASSLEGSGYEQYF. Complete variable domain (other parts from reference TRBV5-1 and TRBJ2-7): KAGVTQTPRYLIKTRGQQVTLSCSPISGHRSVSWYQQTPGQGLQFLFEYFSETQRNKGNFPGRFSGRQFSNSRSEMNVSTLELGDSALYLCASSLEGSGYEQYFGPGTRLTVT.

V is TRBV20-1 and J is TRBJ2-3; maybe TRBD2 (6 bases). V dropped 3 bases and J dropped 1 base, with 11 bases sitting between them. This CDR3 has 14 amino acids. In germline, CDR1 is DFQATT, CDR2 SNEGSKA (reference sequence). The CDR3 region is CSARLQRGTDTQYF. The CDR3 bases are TGCAGTGCTAGGTTGCAGCGGGGCACAGATACGCAGTATTTT.

The chain joins TRBV20-1 to TRBJ2-1; 11 bases align to TRBD2. J was trimmed by 13 bases and V by 8 bases; bases with no gene match: 16. The CDR3 length is 14 residues. Germline-derived CDR1 and CDR2 are DFQATT and SNEGSKA (reference sequence). The CDR3 reads CSPAEGGLADPQFF. DNA of the CDR3: TGCAGTCCCGCCGAAGGGGGACTAGCGGACCCCCAGTTCTTC.

This chain connects TRBV4-3 to TRBJ2-3; D is possibly TRBD2 (5 bases). The germline V and J ends were trimmed by 1 base and 4 bases, with 12 bases remaining between them. The CDR3 covers 15 residues. Per the germline V gene, CDR1 is LGHNA and CDR2 is YSLEER. The CDR3 DNA reads as TGCGCCAGCAGCCAAGGACGGACTCTCTCAGATACGCAGTATTTT. This encodes CASSQGRTLSDTQYF.

This chain joins TRBV12-3 or TRBV12-4 and TRBJ2-7; D gene ambiguous. V lost 4 bases, J lost 4 bases, and 8 bases lay in between. The CDR3 extends over 12 amino acids. CDR3 nucleotide sequence: TGTGCCAGCAGTTCTAAGGGTTACGAGCAGTACTTC. Translation gives CASSSKGYEQYF.